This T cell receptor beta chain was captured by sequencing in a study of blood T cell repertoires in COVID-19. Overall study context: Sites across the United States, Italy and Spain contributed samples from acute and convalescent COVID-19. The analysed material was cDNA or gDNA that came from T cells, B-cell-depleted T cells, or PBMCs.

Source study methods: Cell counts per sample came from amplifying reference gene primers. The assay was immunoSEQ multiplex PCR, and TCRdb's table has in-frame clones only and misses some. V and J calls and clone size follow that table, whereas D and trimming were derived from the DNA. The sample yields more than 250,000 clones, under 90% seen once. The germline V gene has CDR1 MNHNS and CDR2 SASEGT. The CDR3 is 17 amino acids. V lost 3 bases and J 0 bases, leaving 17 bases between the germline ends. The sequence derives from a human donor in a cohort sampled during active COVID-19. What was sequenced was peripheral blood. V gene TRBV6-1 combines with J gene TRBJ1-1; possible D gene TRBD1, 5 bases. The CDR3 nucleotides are TGTGCCAGCAGTGACGGGGGGGTAGCGACGGTGAACACTGAAGCTTTCTTT. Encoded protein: CASSDGGVATVNTEAFF.